The 23 T cell receptor beta chains below all came from one sample that was sequenced in a study of neoadjuvant anti-PD-1 for oral cavity cancer. Assay used: immunoSEQ multiplex PCR; TCRdb lists only in-frame clones, some missing. The top ten clones hold roughly 3% of a sample with over 10,000 clones, about 64% of them seen once. This sample's time point: after neoadjuvant nivolumab, at surgical resection. The sequencing used PBMCs, collected after nivolumab (anti-PD-1) treatment. The source is a person between 40 and 79 years old with oral cavity squamous cell carcinoma.

This clone was recorded a few times. The chain links TRBV19 to TRBJ1-2, with 10 bases matching TRBD1. The germline V gene encodes CDR1 LNHDA and CDR2 SQIVND (reference sequence). Trimming removed 4 bases from V and 3 bases from J; junction bases left unmatched: 2. This CDR3 has 14 residues. CDR3 amino acids: CASSRDRGDYGYTF. CDR3 coding DNA: TGTGCCAGTAGTAGGGACAGGGGAGACTATGGCTACACCTTC.

The chain is built from TRBV9 and TRBJ2-7; 9 bases are shared with TRBD1. In germline, CDR1 is SGDLS, CDR2 YYNGEE. V trimming: 4 bases; J trimming: 0 bases; junction bases outside the gene matches: 11. The CDR3 is 17 residues long. The CDR3 coding sequence is TGTGCCAGCAGCCCACCCTTAGGGACAGGGAGCTCCTACGAGCAGTACTTC. Encoded protein: CASSPPLGTGSSYEQYF. The full variable domain, with the rest looked up from reference TRBV9 and TRBJ2-7, is DSGVTQTPKHLITATGQRVTLRCSPRSGDLSVYWYQQSLDQGLQFLIQYYNGEERAKGNILERFSAQQFPDLHSELNLSSLELGDSALYFCASSPPLGTGSSYEQYFGPGTRLTVT.

Comment on this clone: At one end the junction does not follow the germline gene, possibly because of a read error. The rearrangement links TRBV6-1 to TRBJ1-2, with D possibly TRBD1 on 6 matching bases. The V gene's germline CDR1 is MNHNS and CDR2 SASEGT. CDR3 length equals 13 residues. The DNA for the CDR3 is TGTGCCAGCAGTGAAGGGGACACCCCACGCCAATCCTTC. Amino acid sequence: CASSEGDTPRQSF.

Only a few counts were recorded for this clone. The rearrangement links TRBV5-4 to TRBJ2-5; D might be TRBD1 or TRBD2, each matching 5 bases. Trimming took off 0 bases at V and 0 bases at J, with 12 bases between the two ends. This CDR3 region has 16 residues. Germline values: CDR1 SGHNT, CDR2 YYREEE (reference sequence). The CDR3 is CASSLGQGVYQETQYF. The DNA of the CDR3 is TGTGCCAGCAGCTTGGGGCAGGGAGTATACCAAGAGACCCAGTACTTC.

The rearrangement uses TRBV7-9 and TRBJ1-1, with D perhaps TRBD1 (6 bases). The CDR3 sequence is 15 residues long. The germline V gene has CDR1 SEHNR and CDR2 FQNEAQ (reference sequence). V dropped 4 bases and J dropped 3 bases, with 15 bases sitting between them. The CDR3 DNA is TGTGCCAGCAGCTGGGGGGCGGTTCCTGACACTGAAGCTTTCTTT. This encodes CASSWGAVPDTEAFF.

CDR3: CASSLGSSGREETQYF. CDR3 nucleotide sequence: TGCGCCAGCAGCTTGGGTTCTAGCGGGAGGGAAGAGACCCAGTACTTC. This chain uses TRBV5-1 with TRBJ2-5, with 12 nucleotides matching TRBD2. With V trimmed by 0 bases and J by 3 bases, 3 bases remained unmatched. The germline V gene has CDR1 SGHRS and CDR2 YFSETQ. The CDR3 consists of 16 residues.

This clone was counted between two and nine times. The rearrangement links TRBV6-6 to TRBJ1-1; D ambiguous. This CDR3 is 13 amino acids long. Germline V gives CDR1 MNHNY, CDR2 SVGAGI (reference sequence). V was shortened by 8 bases and J by 1 base, with 11 bases between the two germline ends. CDR3: CASGRLPNTEAFF. The CDR3 region has the DNA TGTGCCAGCGGGAGGCTCCCGAACACTGAAGCTTTCTTT.

The chain employs TRBV6-5 and TRBJ2-2; D is ambiguous. Trimming pared 4 bases from V and 9 bases from J, leaving 15 bases between. Germline V lookup: CDR1 MNHEY, CDR2 SVGAGI. This CDR3 comprises 14 residues. The CDR3, as DNA: TGTGCCAGCAGTTCCGGGTCCGGCCTTCGGGAGCTGTTTTTT. It encodes CASSSGSGLRELFF.

The genes are TRBV28 and TRBJ2-1; 10 nucleotides line up with TRBD2. Per germline, CDR1 MDHEN and CDR2 SYDVKM. The CDR3 is 16 amino acids. Germline trimming cut 3 bases from V and 15 bases from J; bases unmatched to any gene: 17. CDR3 in amino acids: CASSFHRTSGTIGLFF. In nucleotides, the CDR3 is TGTGCCAGCAGTTTCCATCGGACTAGCGGAACAATAGGTTTGTTCTTC.

This clone was detected only a few times. This chain links TRBV5-1 with TRBJ1-4; D gene uncertain. CDR3 size: 15 residues. V was cut by 1 base and J by 3 bases, with 10 bases left in between. Germline V lookup: CDR1 SGHRS, CDR2 YFSETQ. CDR3 nucleotide sequence: TGCGCCAGCAGCTTGAATGGCTCTCCTAATGAAAAACTGTTTTTT. Amino acid sequence: CASSLNGSPNEKLFF.

V usage is TRBV28 and J usage is TRBJ2-1, with 9 bases matching TRBD1. CDR1 and CDR2 (germline): MDHEN, SYDVKM. After removal of 4 bases from V and 7 bases from J, the junction contained 11 bases not matched to a gene. This CDR3 spans 16 amino acids. The CDR3 DNA follows: TGTGCCAGCAGTTCCCTACAGGGGGCGCATTGGAATGAGCAGTTCTTC. Its protein product is CASSSLQGAHWNEQFF.

The table lists this clone with a count of one. This chain joins TRBV6-4 and TRBJ2-4, with a possible D match to TRBD2 (5 bases). Trimming shortened V by 3 bases and J by 15 bases, and 18 bases separated the two germline ends. The CDR3 runs to 13 residues. CDR1 is MRHNA and CDR2 is SNTAGT in the germline V gene. The CDR3 region has the DNA TGTGCCAGCAGTGAAAGGACGGACTCGCCCCCGTACTTC. Residues: CASSERTDSPPYF.

The chain employs TRBV5-5 and TRBJ2-3; D is perhaps TRBD1 (7 bases). V lost 5 bases and J lost 6, with 25 bases in between. In germline, CDR1 is SGHKS, CDR2 YYEKEE (reference sequence). The CDR3 covers 17 residues. CDR3 coding DNA: TGTGCCAGCAGTTCATATAGTAGGCAGGGGGGAAGGGATACGCAGTATTTT. Residues: CASSSYSRQGGRDTQYF.

The CDR3 is CASSLGGSYRSGELFF. CDR3 bases: TGTGCCAGCAGCTTGGGCGGGAGTTATCGATCCGGGGAGCTGTTTTTT. This chain joins TRBV11-2 and TRBJ2-2, with TRBD2 matching over 7 bases. J lost 6 bases, V lost 3 bases, and 10 bases had no gene match. Germline CDR1 is SGHAT and CDR2 is FQNNGV. This CDR3 is 16 amino acids long.

The rearrangement links TRBV7-9 to TRBJ2-7; 8 bases map to TRBD1. In germline, CDR1 is SEHNR, CDR2 FQNEAQ (reference sequence). This CDR3 is 15 amino acids long. V dropped 0 bases and J dropped 7; count of bases not matched to a gene: 8. CDR3 coding DNA: TGTGCCAGCAGCTTAGCGTCTGACAGGGGACAGGAGCAGTACTTC. Translated: CASSLASDRGQEQYF.

This clone was seen only a few times. The CDR3 DNA reads as TGTGCCAGCTCACCGGAGGGACAGGGTAATGAAAAACTGTTTTTT. Residues: CASSPEGQGNEKLFF. V gene TRBV18 combines with J gene TRBJ1-4, with 9 bases identical to TRBD1. Germline CDR1 reads KGHSH; CDR2 reads LQKENI. This CDR3 spans 15 amino acids. Trimming removed 3 bases from V and 4 bases from J; junction bases left unmatched: 3.

The rearrangement links TRBV18 to TRBJ2-5, with D unresolved. Trimming cost V 2 bases and J 6 bases, with 4 bases left between them. CDR1 is KGHSH, CDR2 LQKENI, per germline. The CDR3 is 11 amino acids. The CDR3 nucleotides read TGTGCCAGCTCACCATATCAGACCCAGTACTTC. It encodes CASSPYQTQYF.

This chain links TRBV6-1 with TRBJ2-3; 13 positions agree with TRBD2. The J segment lost 4 bases and the V segment lost 4 bases, leaving 5 bases of the junction unmatched. The CDR3 loop spans 16 amino acids. The germline CDR1 and CDR2 sequences are MNHNS and SASEGT. DNA for the CDR3: TGTGCCAGCAGTGTATGGACTAGCGGGAGCTCAGATACGCAGTATTTT. This encodes CASSVWTSGSSDTQYF.

The chain uses TRBV28 and TRBJ1-2; D uncertain. CDR3 size: 11 residues. The germline V and J ends were trimmed by 10 bases and 0 bases, with 6 bases remaining between them. CDR1 MDHEN and CDR2 SYDVKM come from the germline V gene. The CDR3 region has the DNA TGTGCCACCACGTCTAACTATGGCTACACCTTC. This codes for CATTSNYGYTF.

The sample holds a few counts of this clone. V usage is TRBV28 and J usage is TRBJ2-1; 8 nucleotides align to TRBD2. J gave up 2 bases and V 11 bases, and 8 bases lay outside the gene matches. Looked up from germline, CDR1 is MDHEN and CDR2 is SYDVKM. The CDR3 contains 14 residues. CDR3 nucleotide sequence: TGTGCCCCCGGGGCGGGAGGACCCTACAATGAGCAGTTCTTC. Translated: CAPGAGGPYNEQFF.

This clone came up a few times. V gene TRBV19 combines with J gene TRBJ2-7; D not certain. The CDR3 is made up of 12 amino acids. V was pared by 2 bases and J by 4 bases, with 6 bases between. Germline-derived CDR1 and CDR2 are LNHDA and SQIVND (reference sequence). The CDR3 region has the DNA TGTGCCAGTAGTATAAAAGGGTACGAGCAGTACTTC. This translates into CASSIKGYEQYF.

There are a few counts of this clone. The gene calls are TRBV7-8 and TRBJ2-2, with 7 bases lining up with TRBD2. Losses at the gene ends were 5 bases for V and 1 base for J; bases not matched to a gene: 7. This CDR3 contains 16 residues. Germline V gives CDR1 SGHVS, CDR2 FQNEAQ. CDR3 sequence reads: CASSLRTRLNTGELFF. In DNA, the CDR3 is TGTGCCAGCAGCCTCCGGACTAGGTTGAACACCGGGGAGCTGTTTTTT.

This chain's CDR3 is CASSLTRTGGRTEQFF. Written as DNA, the CDR3 is TGTGCCAGCAGTTTGACGAGGACAGGGGGGCGCACTGAGCAGTTCTTC. This sequence joins TRBV28 and TRBJ2-1; 10 bases map to TRBD1. V shed 3 bases and J 9 bases; nucleotides not matched to a gene: 11. CDR1 and CDR2 (germline): MDHEN, SYDVKM. The CDR3 totals 16 residues.